A single sample is the source of the 21 T cell receptor beta chains below, sequenced in a study of cytomegalovirus exposure and HLA in healthy donors. With 60 Vbeta and 13 Jbeta primers, the PCR was carried out. The assay was immunoSEQ multiplex PCR, and TCRdb's table has in-frame clones only and misses some. Of approximately 190,000 clones detected, roughly 77% appear once; the ten largest clones hold 3.4%. Sequencing was carried out using PBMCs. All receptors come from a man aged 35 to 55 in good health and CMV-seropositive.

The CDR3 DNA reads as TGTGCCAGCAGCTTAGTGGTGCTAGCGGGAGCTACCGGGGAGCTGTTTTTT. Amino acids: CASSLVVLAGATGELFF. The chain employs TRBV7-9 and TRBJ2-2, with TRBD2 identical over 10 bases. The CDR3 has 17 amino acids. The germline V gene encodes CDR1 SEHNR and CDR2 FQNEAQ (reference sequence). J was trimmed by 5 bases and V by 1 base; bases with no gene match: 7.

The V and J genes are TRBV19 and TRBJ2-1; 13 bases are shared with TRBD2. Unmatched junction bases numbered 12, after V lost 10 bases and J lost 9 bases. The CDR3 totals 15 residues. From germline, CDR1 is LNHDA and CDR2 SQIVND (reference sequence). CDR3 region: CATTSGGILDGEQFF. In nucleotides, the CDR3 is TGTGCCACGACTAGCGGGGGGATCCTTGACGGTGAGCAGTTCTTC.

The chain is built from TRBV5-1 and TRBJ2-3, with 11 bases lining up with TRBD1. Germline V gene lookup returns CDR1 SGHRS and CDR2 YFSETQ. The CDR3 is made up of 16 amino acids. Trimming at V came to 0 bases and at J to 3 bases, leaving 3 bases not matched to a gene. The CDR3 reads CASSLGDRGNTDTQYF. The CDR3 region has the DNA TGCGCCAGCAGCTTGGGGGACAGGGGGAATACAGATACGCAGTATTTT.

Only a few counts were recorded for this clone. The gene calls are TRBV7-3 and TRBJ2-1, with TRBD2 matching over 7 bases. Germline CDR1 is SGHTA and CDR2 is FQGTGA. The CDR3 has 13 amino acids. With V trimmed by 2 bases and J by 12 bases, 7 bases remained unmatched. Written as DNA, the CDR3 is TGTGCCAGCAGCTTAGTCCCGGGGGGAAGGCAGTTCTTC. Protein: CASSLVPGGRQFF.

The CDR3 is CATTRGQGEQPQHF. The CDR3 nucleotides are TGTGCCACCACAAGGGGACAGGGGGAACAGCCCCAGCATTTT. This chain uses TRBV15 with TRBJ1-5; 11 bases line up with TRBD1. The CDR3 contains 14 residues. V lost 7 bases and J lost 7; bases outside the gene matches: 6. From germline, CDR1 is LNHNV and CDR2 YYDKDF (reference sequence).

This chain links TRBV27 with TRBJ2-3, with D perhaps TRBD1 (7 bases). V was pared by 3 bases and J by 4 bases, with 20 bases between. Germline CDR1 reads MNHEY; CDR2 reads SMNVEV (reference sequence). The CDR3 has 17 residues. The chain's CDR3 is CASSLDPGGTAADTQYF. The DNA for the CDR3 is TGTGCCAGCAGTTTGGACCCGGGCGGGACAGCCGCAGATACGCAGTATTTT.

This chain connects TRBV9 to TRBJ1-5; D is unresolved. Germline V lookup: CDR1 SGDLS, CDR2 YYNGEE. The length of the CDR3 is 14 residues. The V end was cut by 3 bases, the J end by 1 base, with 8 bases between. The CDR3 sequence: CASSDTGSNQPQHF. For the CDR3, the DNA is TGTGCCAGCAGCGACACCGGGAGCAATCAGCCCCAGCATTTT.

The V gene is TRBV18, the J gene TRBJ1-3, with D maybe TRBD1 (6 bases). Trimming removed 5 bases at V and 4 bases at J, with 15 bases between. The length of the CDR3 is 15 residues. Germline V gives CDR1 KGHSH, CDR2 LQKENI. CDR3: CASSSSPGVGNTIYF. The CDR3 bases are TGTGCCAGCTCATCAAGCCCAGGGGTCGGAAACACCATATATTTT.

In this sample, this clone turned up once. The chain is built from TRBV27 and TRBJ1-6; 8 bases line up with TRBD1. The CDR3 runs 15 residues. Germline V CDR1 and CDR2: MNHEY, SMNVEV (reference sequence). V trimming: 7 bases; J trimming: 8 bases; junction bases outside the gene matches: 10. The CDR3, as DNA: TGTGCCAGCACAACTCGGACAGGGCAGGATTCACCCCTCCACTTT. Its protein is CASTTRTGQDSPLHF.

V usage is TRBV6-5 and J usage is TRBJ2-7; TRBD2 matches at 7 bases. The CDR3 sequence is 12 residues long. V shed 0 bases and J 7 bases; nucleotides not matched to a gene: 0. CDR1 and CDR2 from the germline V gene are MNHEY and SVGAGI. The CDR3 DNA is TGTGCCAGCAGTTACTCGGGGGGGGAGCAGTACTTC. This translates into CASSYSGGEQYF.

This clone was seen only once. The J gene is TRBJ1-6, the V gene TRBV7-7, with D maybe TRBD1 (6 bases). The germline CDR1 and CDR2 sequences are SSHAT and FNYEAQ (reference sequence). Trimming took off 7 bases at V and 7 bases at J, with 23 bases between the two ends. The CDR3 covers 17 residues. CDR3 coding DNA: TGTGCCAGCAACCCTAGGGGGGGCGTGGGAGGGAATTCACCCCTCCACTTT. This gives the protein CASNPRGGVGGNSPLHF. Based on the CDR3 plus reference TRBV7-7 and TRBJ1-6, the full variable domain is GAGVSQSPRYKVTKRGQDVTLRCDPISSHATLYWYQQALGQGPEFLTYFNYEAQPDKSGLPSDRFSAERPEGSISTLTIQRTEQRDSAMYRCASNPRGGVGGNSPLHFGNGTRLTVT.

The rearrangement joins TRBV5-1 to TRBJ1-1; no definite D call. Per germline, CDR1 SGHRS and CDR2 YFSETQ. The V gene lost 4 bases and the J gene lost 1 base, with 11 bases spanning the gap. The CDR3 length is 14 residues. As DNA, the CDR3 is TGCGCCAGCAGCGCCTCTACAGAGAACACTGAAGCTTTCTTT. Protein: CASSASTENTEAFF.

This sequence joins TRBV18 and TRBJ2-4, with a possible D match to TRBD1 (6 bases). Trimming left V 2 bases short and J 3 bases short, with 17 bases between. CDR1 and CDR2 from the germline V gene are KGHSH and LQKENI. This CDR3 has 17 residues. The CDR3 DNA sequence: TGTGCCAGCTCACCAAAGCTACTACAGGGCGACAAAAACATTCAGTACTTC. The encoded protein is CASSPKLLQGDKNIQYF. The full variable domain, in which reference TRBV18 and TRBJ2-4 provide the parts outside the CDR3, is NAGVMQNPRHLVRRRGQEARLRCSPMKGHSHVYWYRQLPEEGLKFMVYLQKENIIDESGMPKERFSAEFPKEGPSILRIQQVVRGDSAAYFCASSPKLLQGDKNIQYFGAGTRLSVL.

The rearrangement links TRBV19 to TRBJ1-1; possibly TRBD1 for D (5 bases). The germline gives CDR1 LNHDA, CDR2 SQIVND (reference sequence). V was shortened by 3 bases and J by 10 bases, with 15 bases between the two germline ends. The CDR3 is 13 residues long. This chain's CDR3 is CASSMSGTPRAFF. DNA of the CDR3: TGTGCCAGTAGTATGAGCGGGACCCCACGAGCTTTCTTT.

The J gene is TRBJ2-7, the V gene TRBV7-6, with a possible D match to TRBD2 (5 bases). Per the germline V gene, CDR1 is SGHVS and CDR2 is FNYEAQ. This CDR3 comprises 16 residues. Trimming left V 1 base short and J 2 bases short, with 15 bases between. CDR3 sequence reads: CASSLGADPRTYEQYF. DNA of the CDR3: TGTGCCAGCAGCTTAGGAGCGGACCCAAGAACCTACGAGCAGTACTTC.

CDR3 protein: CASITGTNTGELFF. The CDR3 coding sequence is TGTGCCAGCATTACCGGGACGAACACCGGGGAGCTGTTTTTT. The chain combines TRBV2 with TRBJ2-2; tentatively, D is TRBD2 (5 bases). The germline V gene encodes CDR1 SNHLY and CDR2 FYNNEI. This CDR3 has 14 residues. The germline V and J ends were trimmed by 7 bases and 0 bases, with 9 bases remaining between them.

In this sample, this clone turned up once. This chain uses TRBV4-2 with TRBJ1-5; D might be TRBD1 (5 bases). The CDR3 runs 15 residues. In germline, CDR1 is LGHNA, CDR2 YNFKEQ. Trimming stripped 1 base from V and 3 bases from J, with 10 bases between. The CDR3 sequence: CASSQARVDNQPQHF. The DNA for the CDR3 is TGTGCCAGCAGCCAAGCCAGGGTGGACAATCAGCCCCAGCATTTT.

CDR3 nucleotide sequence: TGCGCCAGCAGCTCAGAGGGACATGGGGGCCCCGTCAAAAACATTCAGTACTTC. Protein: CASSSEGHGGPVKNIQYF. The chain couples TRBV5-1 to TRBJ2-4, with a possible D match to TRBD1 (6 bases). Trimming removed 3 bases from V and 3 bases from J, with 22 bases in between. The CDR3 is 18 residues long. Germline assignment: CDR1 SGHRS and CDR2 YFSETQ.

The genes are TRBV12-5 and TRBJ2-1; possible D gene TRBD2, 5 bases. Between the trimmed V and J ends, which lost 1 base and 1 base, there was a span of 17 bases. There are 18 residues in the CDR3. CDR1 is LGHNT and CDR2 is FRNRAP in the germline V gene. CDR3 protein: CASGLASQLGPSYNEQFF. CDR3 in DNA: TGTGCTAGTGGTTTGGCCTCCCAACTAGGACCATCCTACAATGAGCAGTTCTTC.

The rearrangement uses TRBV5-1 and TRBJ1-1; D gene unclear. Germline assignment: CDR1 SGHRS and CDR2 YFSETQ. The CDR3 is 18 amino acids. V shed 1 base and J shed 2 bases, with 21 bases lying between them. CDR3 region: CASSLSGLDLPGNTEAFF. The CDR3 DNA reads TGCGCCAGCAGCTTGAGTGGTCTGGACCTACCGGGAAACACTGAAGCTTTCTTT.

This rearrangement joins TRBV9 to TRBJ2-2, with D maybe TRBD1 (6 bases). This CDR3 spans 15 amino acids. The germline V gene has CDR1 SGDLS and CDR2 YYNGEE. V gave up 3 bases and J gave up 3 bases, with 12 bases separating them. CDR3 coding DNA: TGTGCCAGCAGCGCCCGGACAGTACACACCGGGGAGCTGTTTTTT. This translates into CASSARTVHTGELFF.